A selection of T cell receptor beta chains follows, all from one sample in a study of OX40 agonist ivuxolimab in advanced cancers. TCRdb's copy holds only in-frame clones and misses some; the assay was immunoSEQ multiplex PCR. The data contain about 64,000 clones, about four fifths of them singletons. Sequenced material: CD4+ or CD8+ T cells sorted from blood, taken in a trial of the OX40 agonist ivuxolimab. These TCRs come from an adult with an advanced solid tumor such as melanoma, head and neck, liver or kidney cancer. CDR3s include the opening cysteine and the closing phenylalanine or tryptophan. The D gene is left open where the match is weak. Clone size is stated in some rows and not others, as once, few, many or a class when expanded.

cdr3_nt cdr3_aa j_call d_call v_call clone_size
TGTGCCAGCAGCTTATGGGGAGACCAAAATCAGCCCCAGCATTTT CASSLWGDQNQPQHF TRBJ1-5 . TRBV13 .
TGCGCCAGCAGCGACGAGCGGGGAGGAAACGAGCAGTACTTC CASSDERGGNEQYF TRBJ2-7 TRBD2 TRBV5-1 .
TGTGCCAGCAGGTTGGCTAGTAACTACGAGCAGTACTTC CASRLASNYEQYF TRBJ2-7 . TRBV6-6 medium-sized
TGTGCCAGCAAGATGATCAGGACGGGGAGATCCGAGCAGTACTTC CASKMIRTGRSEQYF TRBJ2-7 . TRBV6-1 .
TGTGCCAGTAGTATGTTCGCAGGTAACACTGAAGCTTTCTTT CASSMFAGNTEAFF TRBJ1-1 . TRBV19 .
TGTGCCAGCAGCAATTTAGGCACAGATACGCAGTATTTT CASSNLGTDTQYF TRBJ2-3 . TRBV11-2 .
TGTGCCAGCAGCTTAGGTGTCGTGGCGGGAGCTCACAATGAGCAGTTCTTC CASSLGVVAGAHNEQFF TRBJ2-1 TRBD2 TRBV7-2 .
TGTGCCAGCAGCTTGGCGGGAGGGCGCACAGATACGCAGTATTTT CASSLAGGRTDTQYF TRBJ2-3 TRBD2 TRBV5-4 once
TGTGCCAGCAGCCCGCGCGGGGAAAAACTGTTTTTT CASSPRGEKLFF TRBJ1-4 . TRBV7-9 .
TGTGCCAGCAGTCCGACATTCCAAGAGACCCAGTACTTC CASSPTFQETQYF TRBJ2-5 . TRBV27 .
TGTGCCAGCAGCTTGATCCCGGGGGCTGGCCACGAGCAGTACTTC CASSLIPGAGHEQYF TRBJ2-7 . TRBV11-1 few
TGTGCCTGGAGTGTATATGCCTACGAGCAGTACTTC CAWSVYAYEQYF TRBJ2-7 . TRBV30 .
TGTGCCGGCACCAAGGACGGGACGGGCTCCTACGAGCAGTACTTC CAGTKDGTGSYEQYF TRBJ2-7 . TRBV6-1 once
TGTGCCAGCAGCCAATCATTGGGACATGGGGACGAGCAGTACTTC CASSQSLGHGDEQYF TRBJ2-7 . TRBV16 many
TGTGCCTGGAGTAGAATGGAGACCCAGTACTTC CAWSRMETQYF TRBJ2-5 . TRBV30 .
TGTGCCAGCAGCTTAGCAAACTACAATGAGCAGTTCTTC CASSLANYNEQFF TRBJ2-1 . TRBV7-3 .
TGTGCCAGCAGCTTAGTAGGGGTCACCGGGGAGCTGTTTTTT CASSLVGVTGELFF TRBJ2-2 . TRBV11-3 .
TGTGCCAGCAGCTTCGATATAGGGGAGTACACTGAAGCTTTCTTT CASSFDIGEYTEAFF TRBJ1-1 . TRBV5-6 few
TGTGCCAGCAGCTTAGGAGGGCTCGAGCGTAGAGGTGGCGAGCAGTACTTC CASSLGGLERRGGEQYF TRBJ2-7 . TRBV7-2 .